This T cell receptor beta chain was profiled in a study of metastatic and nonmetastatic thyroid tumors. The wider study: Blood and tumor or nodule tissue repertoires from malignant and benign thyroid patients were compared.

In the original processing: Built for papillary thyroid cancer, a distant-metastasis classifier drew on CDR3 differences across clinicopathological groups. MiXCR re-clonotyped the PCR reads for TCRdb. TCRdb's processing, not the authors', yielded these V and J calls. Among under 45,000 clones listed, around 16% were seen once. The CDR3 runs to 16 residues. V was trimmed by 8 bases and J by 4 bases, leaving 21 bases between them. The germline gives CDR1 PRHDT, CDR2 FYEKMQ (reference sequence). Of note for this clone: Its antigen is not identified. A read error is possible here, since a much larger clone lies one base away. Other DNA sequences from this sample encode an identical CDR3 as well.

Patients had received no treatment of any kind before thyroid surgery. Regarding the study as a whole: It was reported that TCR beta diversity was significantly higher in malignant thyroid tumors than benign nodules, in blood and tumor.

The sequence came from a female donor with papillary thyroid cancer or a benign thyroid nodule (not recorded which). Some clones in this sample may be carry-over from other donors' samples. The chain recombines TRBV13 with TRBJ1-3, with D maybe TRBD1 (5 bases). The material sequenced was tumor tissue. CDR3: CASRWGGPNSGNTIYF. CDR3 coding DNA: TGTGCCAGCCGATGGGGGGGACCCAACTCCGGAAACACCATATATTTT.